These 4 T cell receptor beta chains share one sample of origin, sequenced in a study of blood T cells in healthy people across ages. The second PCR ran roughly 6 to 11 cycles with a sample-barcoded 5' primer and J-beta primers. TCRdb processed the 5' RACE reads anew with MiXCR; each CDR3 protein has one entry. The sample lists 450,000 to 600,000 distinct CDR3 sequences; roughly a quarter were seen once. The same sample was also studied in work on T cells of mothers and their children.

The sample consisted of blood. The receptors come from a boy between 2 and 10 years old in good health.

This clonotype was detected only a few times. CDR3 sequence reads: CASSPSSASYEQYF. The CDR3 region has the DNA TGTGCCAGCAGCCCTTCTAGCGCGAGTTACGAGCAGTACTTC. The V gene is TRBV7-9, the J gene TRBJ2-7; tentatively, D is TRBD2 (6 bases). Between the trimmed V and J ends, which lost 5 bases and 4 bases, there was a span of 15 bases. CDR3 length: 14 residues. The germline V gene encodes CDR1 SEHNR and CDR2 FQNEAQ (reference sequence). The complete variable domain, with remaining parts taken from reference TRBV7-9 and TRBJ2-7, reads DTGVSQNPRHKITKRGQNVTFRCDPISEHNRLYWYRQTLGQGPEFLTYFQNEAQLEKSRLLSDRFSAERPKGSFSTLEIQRTEQGDSAMYLCASSPSSASYEQYFGPGTRLTVT.

V gene TRBV12-3 or TRBV12-4 combines with J gene TRBJ2-5, with D uncertain. TRBJ2-7 explains the end of the DNA better; the J call may be wrong. The CDR3 is 19 residues long. The CDR3, as DNA: TGTGCCAGCAGTTCCTACTCAACAGTGACCGAGGCGACCTTCTACGAGCAGTACTTC. Residues: CASSSYSTVTEATFYEQYF.

This clonotype turned up a few times. The J gene is TRBJ2-5, the V gene TRBV10-3; D perhaps matches TRBD1 (6 bases). TRBJ2-1 matches the DNA end more closely, so the J call is doubtful. The CDR3 loop spans 14 amino acids. Per the germline V gene, CDR1 is ENHRY and CDR2 is SYGVKD. The CDR3 region has the DNA TGTGCCATCAGTGACAGGGGTGAGGTTGATGAGCAGTTCTTC. It encodes CAISDRGEVDEQFF.

The CDR3 region is CSAGQYNSPLHF. The CDR3 nucleotides are TGCAGTGCCGGACAGTATAATTCACCCCTCCACTTT. The chain employs TRBV20-1 and TRBJ1-6; D possibly corresponds to TRBD1 (6 bases). CDR1 and CDR2 from the germline V gene are DFQATT and SNEGSKA (reference sequence). V lost 6 bases, J lost 4 bases, and 7 bases lay in between. CDR3 length equals 12 residues.